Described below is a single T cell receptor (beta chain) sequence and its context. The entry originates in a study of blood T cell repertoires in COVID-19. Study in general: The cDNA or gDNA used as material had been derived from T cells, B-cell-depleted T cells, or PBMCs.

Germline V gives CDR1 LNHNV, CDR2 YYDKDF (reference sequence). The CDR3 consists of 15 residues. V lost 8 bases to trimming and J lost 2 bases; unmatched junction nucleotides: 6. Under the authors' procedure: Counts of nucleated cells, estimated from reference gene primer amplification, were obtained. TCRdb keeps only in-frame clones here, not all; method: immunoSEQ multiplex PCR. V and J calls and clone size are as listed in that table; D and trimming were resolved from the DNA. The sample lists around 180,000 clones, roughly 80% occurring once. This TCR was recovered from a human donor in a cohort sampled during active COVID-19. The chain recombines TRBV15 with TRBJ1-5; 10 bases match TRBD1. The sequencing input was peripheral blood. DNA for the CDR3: TGTGCCACCGGGACAGGGGAATTCGGCAATCAGCCCCAGCATTTT. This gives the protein CATGTGEFGNQPQHF.